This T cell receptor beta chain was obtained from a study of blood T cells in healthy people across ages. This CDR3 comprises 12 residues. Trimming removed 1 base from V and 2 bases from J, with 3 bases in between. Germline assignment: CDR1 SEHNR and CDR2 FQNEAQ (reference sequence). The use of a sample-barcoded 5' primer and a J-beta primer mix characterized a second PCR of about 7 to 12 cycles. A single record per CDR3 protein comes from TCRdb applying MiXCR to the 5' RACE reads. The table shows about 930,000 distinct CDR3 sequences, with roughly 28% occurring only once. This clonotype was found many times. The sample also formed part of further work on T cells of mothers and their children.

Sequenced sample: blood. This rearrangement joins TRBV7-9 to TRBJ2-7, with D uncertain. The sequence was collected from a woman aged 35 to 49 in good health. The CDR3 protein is CASSLVPYEQYF. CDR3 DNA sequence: TGTGCCAGCAGCTTAGTCCCCTACGAGCAGTACTTC.